This T cell receptor beta chain emerged from a study of vaccination effects on CD4 cells after COVID-19. About the study: Researchers reported culturing over 1.5 million PBMC in each well, adding 8 to 10 IU/ml IL-2 and around 9.1 ug/ml peptides.

Here immunoSEQ multiplex PCR was the method, and the copy in TCRdb shows in-frame clones only, minus some. The sample lists more than 60,000 clones, 74% occurring once. Around day 10 of culture, CD4+ T cells were separated out. Two doses of either BNT162b2 or mRNA-1273 were given to each participant. Of note for this clone: The antigen is undetermined.

Findings and limits, study-wide: Only a single clone (1 of 255 vaccine-induced clones in healthy vaccinees) cross-reacted with common cold coronaviruses.

The CDR3 contains 14 residues. The V gene lost 4 bases and the J gene lost 2 bases, with 10 bases spanning the gap. CDR1 and CDR2 from the germline V gene are LGHDT and YNNKEL (reference sequence). This TCR was recovered from a human donor who received a COVID-19 vaccine. The chain has TRBV3-1 (or the pseudogene TRBV3-2) and TRBJ2-3; tentatively, D is TRBD1 or TRBD2 (5 bases each). The material was CD4+ T cells from PBMCs cultured without peptide, obtained after COVID-19 vaccination. CDR3 region: CASSPSGATDTQYF. CDR3 nucleotide sequence: TGTGCCAGCAGCCCGTCCGGGGCCACAGATACGCAGTATTTT.